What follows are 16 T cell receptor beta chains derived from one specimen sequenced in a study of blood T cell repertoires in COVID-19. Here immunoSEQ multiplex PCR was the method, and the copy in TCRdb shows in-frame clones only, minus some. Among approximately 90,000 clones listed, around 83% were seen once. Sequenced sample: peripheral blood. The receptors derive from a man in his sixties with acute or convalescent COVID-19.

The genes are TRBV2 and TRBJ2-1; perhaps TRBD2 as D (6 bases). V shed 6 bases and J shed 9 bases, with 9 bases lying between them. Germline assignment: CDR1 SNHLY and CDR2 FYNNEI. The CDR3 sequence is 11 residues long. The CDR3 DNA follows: TGTGCCAGCAGCCCGACTAGTGAGCAGTTCTTC. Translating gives CASSPTSEQFF. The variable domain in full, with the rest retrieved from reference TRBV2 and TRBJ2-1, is EPEVTQTPSHQVTQMGQEVILRCVPISNHLYFYWYRQILGQKVEFLVSFYNNEISEKSEIFDDQFSVERPDGSNFTLKIRSTKLEDSAMYFCASSPTSEQFFGPGTRLTVL.

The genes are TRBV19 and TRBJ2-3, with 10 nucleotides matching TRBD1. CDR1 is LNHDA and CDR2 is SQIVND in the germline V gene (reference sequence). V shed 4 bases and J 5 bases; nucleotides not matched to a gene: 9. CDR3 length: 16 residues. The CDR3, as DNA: TGTGCCAGTAGTAAAGGGACAGGGGTGTTTGGAGATACGCAGTATTTT. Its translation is CASSKGTGVFGDTQYF.

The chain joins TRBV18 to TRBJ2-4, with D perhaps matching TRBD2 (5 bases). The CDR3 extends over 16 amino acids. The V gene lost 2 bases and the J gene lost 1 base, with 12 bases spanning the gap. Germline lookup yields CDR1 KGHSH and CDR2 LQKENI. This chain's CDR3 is CASSPTGKAAKNIQYF. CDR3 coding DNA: TGTGCCAGCTCACCAACCGGGAAGGCGGCCAAAAACATTCAGTACTTC.

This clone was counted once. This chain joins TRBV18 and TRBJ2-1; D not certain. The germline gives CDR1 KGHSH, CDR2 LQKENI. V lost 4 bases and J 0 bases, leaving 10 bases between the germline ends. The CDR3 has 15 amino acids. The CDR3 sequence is CASSLAASSYNEQFF. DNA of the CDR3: TGTGCCAGCTCACTTGCCGCCAGCTCCTACAATGAGCAGTTCTTC.

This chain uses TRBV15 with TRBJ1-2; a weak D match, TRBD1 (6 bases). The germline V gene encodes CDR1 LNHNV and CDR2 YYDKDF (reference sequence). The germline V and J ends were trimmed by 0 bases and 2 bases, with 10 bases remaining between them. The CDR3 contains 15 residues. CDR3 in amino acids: CATSRDPQGNYGYTF. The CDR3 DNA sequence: TGTGCCACCAGCAGAGATCCCCAGGGGAACTATGGCTACACCTTC.

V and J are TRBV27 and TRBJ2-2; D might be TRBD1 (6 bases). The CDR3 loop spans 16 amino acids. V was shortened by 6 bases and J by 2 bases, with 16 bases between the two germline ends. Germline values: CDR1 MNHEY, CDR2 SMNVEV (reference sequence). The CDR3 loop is CASRGHGQRNTGELFF. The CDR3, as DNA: TGTGCCAGCAGGGGCCACGGACAGAGAAACACCGGGGAGCTGTTTTTT.

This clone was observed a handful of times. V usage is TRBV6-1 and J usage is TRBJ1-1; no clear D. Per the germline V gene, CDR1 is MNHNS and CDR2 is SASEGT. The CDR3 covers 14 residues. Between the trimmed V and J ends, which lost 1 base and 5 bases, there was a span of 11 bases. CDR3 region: CASSEVGSQTEAFF. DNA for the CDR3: TGTGCCAGCAGTGAAGTGGGGAGCCAGACTGAAGCTTTCTTT.

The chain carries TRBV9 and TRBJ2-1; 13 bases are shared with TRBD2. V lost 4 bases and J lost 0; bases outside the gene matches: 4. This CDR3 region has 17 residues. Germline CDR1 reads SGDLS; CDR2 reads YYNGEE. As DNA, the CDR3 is TGTGCCAGCAGCCCTAGGACTAGCGGGGGCTCCTACAATGAGCAGTTCTTC. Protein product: CASSPRTSGGSYNEQFF.

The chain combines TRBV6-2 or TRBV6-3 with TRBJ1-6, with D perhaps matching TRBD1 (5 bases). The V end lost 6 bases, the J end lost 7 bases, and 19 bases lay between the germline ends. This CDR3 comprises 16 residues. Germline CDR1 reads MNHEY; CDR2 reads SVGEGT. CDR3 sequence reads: CASSPSRGGGNSPLHF. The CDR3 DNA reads TGTGCCAGCAGCCCCTCGCGGGGCGGAGGGAATTCACCCCTCCACTTT.

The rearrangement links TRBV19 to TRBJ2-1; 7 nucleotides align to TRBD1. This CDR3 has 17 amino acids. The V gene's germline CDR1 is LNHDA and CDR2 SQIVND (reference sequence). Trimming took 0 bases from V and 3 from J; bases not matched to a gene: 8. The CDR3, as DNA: TGTGCCAGTAGTATAGAGAGTACAGGGGCCCTCTACAATGAGCAGTTCTTC. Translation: CASSIESTGALYNEQFF.

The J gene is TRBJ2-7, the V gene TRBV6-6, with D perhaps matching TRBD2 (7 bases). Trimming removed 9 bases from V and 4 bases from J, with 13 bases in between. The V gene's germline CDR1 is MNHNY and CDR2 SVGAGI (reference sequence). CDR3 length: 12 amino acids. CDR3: CASSGGPYEQYF. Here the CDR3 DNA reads TGTGCCAGTTCGGGGGGCCCTTACGAGCAGTACTTC.

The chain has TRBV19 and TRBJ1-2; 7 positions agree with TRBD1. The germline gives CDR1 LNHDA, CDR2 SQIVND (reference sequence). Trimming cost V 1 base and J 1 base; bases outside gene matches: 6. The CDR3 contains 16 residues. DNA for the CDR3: TGTGCCAGTAGTATAGCACTGGACAGGAGTAACTATGGCTACACCTTC. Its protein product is CASSIALDRSNYGYTF.

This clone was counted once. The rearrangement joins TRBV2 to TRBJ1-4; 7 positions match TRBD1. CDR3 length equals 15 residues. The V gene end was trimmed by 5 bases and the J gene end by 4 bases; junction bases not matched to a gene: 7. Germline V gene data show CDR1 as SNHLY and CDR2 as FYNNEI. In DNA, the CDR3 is TGTGCCAGCAGTCCTGTAGGGGGCGTTAATGAAAAACTGTTTTTT. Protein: CASSPVGGVNEKLFF.

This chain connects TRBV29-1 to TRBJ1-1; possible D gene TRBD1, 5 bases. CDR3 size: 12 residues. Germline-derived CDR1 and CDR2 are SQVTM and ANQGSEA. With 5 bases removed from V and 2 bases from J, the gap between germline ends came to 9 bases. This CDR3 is CSVYRSNTEAFF. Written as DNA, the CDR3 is TGCAGCGTTTACAGGTCTAACACTGAAGCTTTCTTT.

CDR3 amino acids: CASSLLRGRIYGYTF. CDR3 sequence (DNA): TGTGCCAGCAGTTTATTAAGGGGGCGAATCTATGGCTACACCTTC. The chain is built from TRBV28 and TRBJ1-2; 7 nucleotides align to TRBD1. The V gene end was trimmed by 1 base and the J gene end by 4 bases; junction bases not matched to a gene: 6. Per germline, CDR1 MDHEN and CDR2 SYDVKM. The CDR3 is 15 residues long.

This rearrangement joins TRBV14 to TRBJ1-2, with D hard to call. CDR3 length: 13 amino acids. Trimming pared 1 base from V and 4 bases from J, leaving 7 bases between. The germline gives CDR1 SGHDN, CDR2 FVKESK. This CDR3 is CASSQGFLYGYTF. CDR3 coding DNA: TGTGCCAGCAGCCAAGGTTTCCTCTATGGCTACACCTTC.